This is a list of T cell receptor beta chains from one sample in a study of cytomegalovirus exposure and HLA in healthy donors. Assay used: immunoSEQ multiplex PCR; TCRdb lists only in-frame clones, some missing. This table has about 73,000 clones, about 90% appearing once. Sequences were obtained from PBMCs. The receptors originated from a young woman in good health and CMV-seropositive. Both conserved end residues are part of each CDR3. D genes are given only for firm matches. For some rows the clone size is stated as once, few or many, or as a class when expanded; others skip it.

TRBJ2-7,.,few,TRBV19,CASSTTGSSYEQYF,TGTGCCAGTAGTACCACAGGGTCATCGTACGAGCAGTACTTC
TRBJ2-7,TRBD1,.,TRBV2,CASTLGQGPYEQYF,TGTGCCAGCACGTTGGGACAGGGTCCCTACGAGCAGTACTTC
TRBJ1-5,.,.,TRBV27,CASSLSPGKDNQPQHF,TGTGCCAGCAGTTTATCCCCAGGGAAGGACAATCAGCCCCAGCATTTT
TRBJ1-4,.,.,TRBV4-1,CASSPTVAGRNEKLFF,TGCGCCAGCAGCCCCACGGTCGCAGGCCGTAATGAAAAACTGTTTTTT
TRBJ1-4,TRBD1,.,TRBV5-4,CASSGGGLGNEKLFF,TGTGCCAGCAGCGGAGGGGGCCTCGGTAATGAAAAACTGTTTTTT
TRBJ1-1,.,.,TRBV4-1,CASSQFAGTEAFF,TGCGCCAGCAGCCAATTTGCCGGGACTGAAGCTTTCTTT
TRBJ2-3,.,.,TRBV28,CASSFYDNVQVDTQYF,TGTGCCAGCAGTTTCTATGACAACGTGCAGGTTGATACGCAGTATTTT
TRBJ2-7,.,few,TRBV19,CASKQSGTFYEQYF,TGTGCCAGTAAACAAAGCGGCACGTTCTACGAGCAGTACTTC
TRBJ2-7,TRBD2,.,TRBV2,CASKLTSGGNYEQYF,TGTGCCAGCAAACTTACTAGCGGGGGGAACTACGAGCAGTACTTC
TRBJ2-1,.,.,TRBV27,CASSSTYSYNEQFF,TGTGCCAGCAGTTCCACCTACTCCTACAATGAGCAGTTCTTC
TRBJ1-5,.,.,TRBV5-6,CASSLAGGSNQPQHF,TGTGCCAGCAGCTTGGCCGGGGGGAGCAATCAGCCCCAGCATTTT
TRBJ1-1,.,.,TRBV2,CASRKGVNTEAFF,TGTGCCAGCAGGAAAGGGGTGAACACTGAAGCTTTCTTT
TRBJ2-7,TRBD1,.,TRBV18,CASSPTGDFHEQYF,TGTGCCAGCTCGCCTACAGGGGATTTCCACGAGCAGTACTTC
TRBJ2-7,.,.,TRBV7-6,CASSLGAVEQYF,TGTGCCAGCAGCTTAGGAGCGGTAGAGCAGTACTTC
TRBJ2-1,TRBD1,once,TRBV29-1,CSVEGTGYRYEQFF,TGCAGCGTTGAAGGGACAGGGTATCGCTATGAGCAGTTCTTC